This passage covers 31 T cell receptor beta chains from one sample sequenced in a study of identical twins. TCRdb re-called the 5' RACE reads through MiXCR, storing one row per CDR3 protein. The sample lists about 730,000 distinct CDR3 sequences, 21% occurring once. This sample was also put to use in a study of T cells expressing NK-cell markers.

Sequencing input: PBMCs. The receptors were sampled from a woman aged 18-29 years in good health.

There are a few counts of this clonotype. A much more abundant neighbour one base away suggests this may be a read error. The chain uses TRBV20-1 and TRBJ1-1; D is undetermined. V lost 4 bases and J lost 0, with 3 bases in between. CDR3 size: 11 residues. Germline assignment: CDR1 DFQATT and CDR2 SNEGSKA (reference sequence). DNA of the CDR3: TGCAGTGCTATTATGAACACTGAAGCTTTCTTT. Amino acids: CSAIMNTEAFF.

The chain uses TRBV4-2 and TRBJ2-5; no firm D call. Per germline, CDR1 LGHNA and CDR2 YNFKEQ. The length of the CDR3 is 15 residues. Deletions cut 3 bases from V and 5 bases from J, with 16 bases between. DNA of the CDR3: TGTGCCAGCAGCCAGGAAGGGCTCCGCGAGGAGACCCAGTACTTC. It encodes CASSQEGLREETQYF.

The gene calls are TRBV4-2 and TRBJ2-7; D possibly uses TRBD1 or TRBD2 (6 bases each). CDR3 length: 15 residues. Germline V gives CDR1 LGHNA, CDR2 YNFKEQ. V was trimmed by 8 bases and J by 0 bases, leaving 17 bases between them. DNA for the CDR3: TGTGCCAGCGCATGGGGGGCGGCCCCCTCCTACGAGCAGTACTTC. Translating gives CASAWGAAPSYEQYF.

The CDR3 loop reads CSASRAGDNQPQHF. Written as DNA, the CDR3 is TGCAGTGCTAGCAGGGCAGGCGACAATCAGCCCCAGCATTTT. The chain links TRBV20-1 to TRBJ1-5; possibly TRBD1 for D (5 bases). Germline CDR1 reads DFQATT; CDR2 reads SNEGSKA (reference sequence). V was pared by 3 bases and J by 3 bases, with 12 bases between. The CDR3 contains 14 residues.

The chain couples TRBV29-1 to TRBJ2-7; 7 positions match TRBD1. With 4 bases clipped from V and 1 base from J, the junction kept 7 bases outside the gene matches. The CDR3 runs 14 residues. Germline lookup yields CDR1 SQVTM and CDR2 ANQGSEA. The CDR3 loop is CSVAKTGTSYEQYF. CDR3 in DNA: TGCAGCGTTGCCAAGACAGGGACATCCTACGAGCAGTACTTC.

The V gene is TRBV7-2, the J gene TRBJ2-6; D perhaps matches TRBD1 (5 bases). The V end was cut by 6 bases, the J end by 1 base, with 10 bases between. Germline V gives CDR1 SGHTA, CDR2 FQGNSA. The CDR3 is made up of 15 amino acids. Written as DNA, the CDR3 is TGTGCCAGCAGACAAACAGGATCTGGGGCCAACGTCCTGACTTTC. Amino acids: CASRQTGSGANVLTF.

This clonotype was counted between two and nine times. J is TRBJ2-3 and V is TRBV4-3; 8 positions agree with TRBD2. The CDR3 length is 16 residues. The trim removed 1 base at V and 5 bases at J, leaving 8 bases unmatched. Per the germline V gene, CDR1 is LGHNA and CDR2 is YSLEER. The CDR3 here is CASSQGHGRVGDTQYF. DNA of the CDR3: TGCGCCAGCAGCCAAGGTCACGGGAGGGTTGGAGATACGCAGTATTTT.

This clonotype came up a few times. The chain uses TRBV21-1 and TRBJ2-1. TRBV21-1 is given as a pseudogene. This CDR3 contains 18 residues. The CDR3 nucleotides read TGTGCCAGCAGCAAGGTCTCGGAATTCGAGGACTCCTACAATGAGCAGTTCTTC. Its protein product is CASSKVSEFEDSYNEQFF.

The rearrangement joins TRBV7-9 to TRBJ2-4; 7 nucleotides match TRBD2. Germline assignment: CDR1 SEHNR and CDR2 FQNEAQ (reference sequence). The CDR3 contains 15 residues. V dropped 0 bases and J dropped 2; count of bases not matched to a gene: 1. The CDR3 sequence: CASSLAGGSKNIQYF. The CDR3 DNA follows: TGTGCCAGCAGCTTAGCGGGAGGGTCCAAAAACATTCAGTACTTC.

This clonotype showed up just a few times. The CDR3 DNA reads TGTGCTAGTGGTGGCGAAGGGACAGTCCCCGTCTACGAGCAGTACTTC. It encodes CASGGEGTVPVYEQYF. The chain uses TRBV12-5 and TRBJ2-7; 7 bases align to TRBD1. Losses at the gene ends were 5 bases for V and 3 bases for J; bases not matched to a gene: 13. Germline V gene sequence: CDR1 LGHNT, CDR2 FRNRAP. CDR3 length equals 16 residues.

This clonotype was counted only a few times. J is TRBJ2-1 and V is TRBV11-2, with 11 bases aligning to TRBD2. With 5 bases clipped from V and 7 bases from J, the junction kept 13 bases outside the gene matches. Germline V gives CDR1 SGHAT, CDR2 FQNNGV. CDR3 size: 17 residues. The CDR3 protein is CASSDLGSGRASNEQFF. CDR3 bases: TGTGCCAGCAGCGACCTAGGTAGCGGGAGGGCCTCAAATGAGCAGTTCTTC.

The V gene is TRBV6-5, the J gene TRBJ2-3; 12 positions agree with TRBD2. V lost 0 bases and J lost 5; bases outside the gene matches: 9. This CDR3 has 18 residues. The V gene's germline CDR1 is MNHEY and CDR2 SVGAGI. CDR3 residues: CASSYSLAGGPTVDTQYF. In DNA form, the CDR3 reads TGTGCCAGCAGTTACTCGCTAGCGGGAGGGCCAACGGTAGATACGCAGTATTTT.

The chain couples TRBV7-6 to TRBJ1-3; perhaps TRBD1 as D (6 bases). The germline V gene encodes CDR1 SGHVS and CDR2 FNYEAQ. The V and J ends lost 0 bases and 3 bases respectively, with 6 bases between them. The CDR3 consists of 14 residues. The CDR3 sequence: CASSLARGGNTIYF. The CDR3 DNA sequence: TGTGCCAGCAGCTTAGCCAGGGGTGGAAACACCATATATTTT.

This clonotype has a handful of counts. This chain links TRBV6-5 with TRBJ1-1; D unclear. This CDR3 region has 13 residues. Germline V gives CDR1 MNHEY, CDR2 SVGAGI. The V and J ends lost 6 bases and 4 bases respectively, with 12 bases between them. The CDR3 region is CASRTGPSTEAFF. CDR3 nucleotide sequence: TGTGCCAGCAGAACGGGCCCGAGCACTGAAGCTTTCTTT.

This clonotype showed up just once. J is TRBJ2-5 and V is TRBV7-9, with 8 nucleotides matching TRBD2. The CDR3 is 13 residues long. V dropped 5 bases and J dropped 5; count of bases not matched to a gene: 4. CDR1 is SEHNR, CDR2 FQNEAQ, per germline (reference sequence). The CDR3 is CASSLTSEETQYF. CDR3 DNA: TGTGCCAGCAGCCTGACTAGCGAGGAGACCCAGTACTTC. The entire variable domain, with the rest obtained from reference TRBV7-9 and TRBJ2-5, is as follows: DTGVSQNPRHKITKRGQNVTFRCDPISEHNRLYWYRQTLGQGPEFLTYFQNEAQLEKSRLLSDRFSAERPKGSFSTLEIQRTEQGDSAMYLCASSLTSEETQYFGPGTRLLVL.

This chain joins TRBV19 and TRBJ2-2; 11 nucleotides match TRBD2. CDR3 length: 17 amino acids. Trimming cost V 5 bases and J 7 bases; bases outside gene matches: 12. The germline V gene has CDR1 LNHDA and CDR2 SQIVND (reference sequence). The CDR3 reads CASSPPTSGRLGGELFF. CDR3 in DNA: TGTGCCAGTAGTCCGCCCACTAGCGGGAGATTAGGCGGGGAGCTGTTTTTT.

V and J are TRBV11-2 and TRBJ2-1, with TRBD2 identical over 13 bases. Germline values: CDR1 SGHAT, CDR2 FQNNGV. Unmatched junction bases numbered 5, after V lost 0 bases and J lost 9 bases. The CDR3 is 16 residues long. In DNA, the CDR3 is TGTGCCAGCAGCTTAGATGGGACTAGCGGGGTCCGTGAGCAGTTCTTC. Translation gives CASSLDGTSGVREQFF.

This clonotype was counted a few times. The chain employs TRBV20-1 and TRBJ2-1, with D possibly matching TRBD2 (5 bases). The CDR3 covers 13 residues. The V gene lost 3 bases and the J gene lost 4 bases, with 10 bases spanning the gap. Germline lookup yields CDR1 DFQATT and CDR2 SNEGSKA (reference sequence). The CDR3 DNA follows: TGCAGTGCTAGGGCGACTATGTACAATGAGCAGTTCTTC. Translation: CSARATMYNEQFF.

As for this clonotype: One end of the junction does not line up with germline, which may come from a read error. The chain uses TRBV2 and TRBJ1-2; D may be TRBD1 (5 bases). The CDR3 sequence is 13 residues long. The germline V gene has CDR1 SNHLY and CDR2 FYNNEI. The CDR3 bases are TGTGCCAGCATCGAGGCCAGGGATTATGGCTACATCTTC. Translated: CASIEARDYGYIF.

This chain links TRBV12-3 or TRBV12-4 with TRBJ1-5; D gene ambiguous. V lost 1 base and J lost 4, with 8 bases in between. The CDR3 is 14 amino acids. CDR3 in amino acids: CASSLGENNQPQHF. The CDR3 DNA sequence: TGTGCCAGCAGTTTAGGTGAGAATAATCAGCCCCAGCATTTT.

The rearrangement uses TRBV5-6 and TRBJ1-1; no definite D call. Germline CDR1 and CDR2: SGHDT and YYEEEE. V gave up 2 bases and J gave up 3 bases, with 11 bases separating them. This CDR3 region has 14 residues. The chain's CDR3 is CASSFKERDTEAFF. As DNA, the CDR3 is TGTGCCAGCAGCTTCAAGGAGCGAGACACTGAAGCTTTCTTT.

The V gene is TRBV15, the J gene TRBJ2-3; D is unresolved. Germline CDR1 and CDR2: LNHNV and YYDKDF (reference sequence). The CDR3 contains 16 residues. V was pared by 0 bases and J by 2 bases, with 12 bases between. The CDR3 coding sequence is TGTGCCACCAGCAGAGATCGCGCAGCCTACACAGATACGCAGTATTTT. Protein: CATSRDRAAYTDTQYF.

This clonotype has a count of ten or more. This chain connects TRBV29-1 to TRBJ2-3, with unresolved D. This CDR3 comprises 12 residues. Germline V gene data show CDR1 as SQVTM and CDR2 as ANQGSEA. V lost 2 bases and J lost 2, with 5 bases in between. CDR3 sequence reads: CSVELNTDTQYF. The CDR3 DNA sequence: TGCAGCGTTGAACTGAACACAGATACGCAGTATTTT.

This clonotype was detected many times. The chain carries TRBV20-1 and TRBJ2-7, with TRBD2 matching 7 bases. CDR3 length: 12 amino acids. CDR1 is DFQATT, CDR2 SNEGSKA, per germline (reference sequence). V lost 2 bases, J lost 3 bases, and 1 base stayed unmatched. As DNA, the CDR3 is TGCAGTGCTAGACCTAGCGGCTACGAGCAGTACTTC. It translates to CSARPSGYEQYF.

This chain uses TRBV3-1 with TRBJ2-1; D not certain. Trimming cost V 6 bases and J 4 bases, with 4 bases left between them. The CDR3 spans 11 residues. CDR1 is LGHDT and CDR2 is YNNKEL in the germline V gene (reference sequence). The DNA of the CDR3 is TGTGCCAGCAGGATGTACAATGAGCAGTTCTTC. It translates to CASRMYNEQFF.

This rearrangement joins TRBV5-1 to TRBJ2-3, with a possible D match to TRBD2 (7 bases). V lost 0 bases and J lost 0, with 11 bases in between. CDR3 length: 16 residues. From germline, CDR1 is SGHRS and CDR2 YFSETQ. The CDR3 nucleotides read TGCGCCAGCAGCTTGGAGGGGGGGCCAAGCACAGATACGCAGTATTTT. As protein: CASSLEGGPSTDTQYF.

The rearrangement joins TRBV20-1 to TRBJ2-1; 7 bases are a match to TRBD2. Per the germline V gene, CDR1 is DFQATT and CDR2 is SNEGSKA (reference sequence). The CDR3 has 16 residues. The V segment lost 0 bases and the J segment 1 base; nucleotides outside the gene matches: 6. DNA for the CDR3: TGCAGTGCTAGAGATTTTAGCGGGCTATCCTACAATGAGCAGTTCTTC. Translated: CSARDFSGLSYNEQFF.

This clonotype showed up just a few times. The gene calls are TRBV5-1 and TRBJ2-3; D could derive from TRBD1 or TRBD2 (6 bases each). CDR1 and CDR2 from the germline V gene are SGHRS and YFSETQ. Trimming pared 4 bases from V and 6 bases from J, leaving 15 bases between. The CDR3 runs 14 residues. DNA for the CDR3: TGCGCCAGCAGCCGAGGGGGGCCAGCGGATACGCAGTATTTT. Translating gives CASSRGGPADTQYF.

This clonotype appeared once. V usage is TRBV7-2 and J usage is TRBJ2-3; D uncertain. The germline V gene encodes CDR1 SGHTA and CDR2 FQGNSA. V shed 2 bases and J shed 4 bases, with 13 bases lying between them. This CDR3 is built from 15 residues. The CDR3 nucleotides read TGTGCCAGCAGCTTAAACCTAAACAGTCCAGATACGCAGTATTTT. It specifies CASSLNLNSPDTQYF.

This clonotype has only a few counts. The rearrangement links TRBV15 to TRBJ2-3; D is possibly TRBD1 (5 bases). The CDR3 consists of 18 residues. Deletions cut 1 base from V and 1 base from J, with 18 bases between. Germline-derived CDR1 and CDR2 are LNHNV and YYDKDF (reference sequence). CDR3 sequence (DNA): TGTGCCACCAGCAGAGGGGTGTTCGGCCAGGGCGGCACAGATACGCAGTATTTT. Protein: CATSRGVFGQGGTDTQYF.

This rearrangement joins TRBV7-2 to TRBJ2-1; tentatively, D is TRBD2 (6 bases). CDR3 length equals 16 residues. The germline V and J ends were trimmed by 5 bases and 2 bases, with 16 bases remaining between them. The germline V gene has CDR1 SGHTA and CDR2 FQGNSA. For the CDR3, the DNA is TGTGCCAGCAGCCCCAGGAGGGCAGGACCCTACAATGAGCAGTTCTTC. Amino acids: CASSPRRAGPYNEQFF. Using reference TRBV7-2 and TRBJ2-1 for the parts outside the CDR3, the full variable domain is GAGVSQSPSNKVTEKGKDVELRCDPISGHTALYWYRQSLGQGLEFLIYFQGNSAPDKSGLPSDRFSAERTGGSVSTLTIQRTQQEDSAVYLCASSPRRAGPYNEQFFGPGTRLTVL.